The 10 T cell receptor beta chains reported below all come from one sample, sequenced in a study of cytomegalovirus exposure and HLA in healthy donors. PCR involved 60 Vbeta and 13 Jbeta primers. The repertoire was sequenced with immunoSEQ multiplex PCR; TCRdb's copy has only in-frame clones and lacks some. Of fewer than 250,000 clones in the sample, roughly 80% were seen once. Sequenced material: PBMCs. The origin of the receptors is a girl aged 5-17 years in good health and CMV-seronegative.

The chain is built from TRBV10-3 and TRBJ2-2; 10 bases agree with TRBD1. Trimming removed 6 bases from V and 7 bases from J; junction bases left unmatched: 11. Germline V lookup: CDR1 ENHRY, CDR2 SYGVKD. CDR3 size: 16 residues. CDR3 DNA: TGTGCCATCAGAGGACCCGGGACAGGGGCCAGCGGGGAGCTGTTTTTT. It codes for CAIRGPGTGASGELFF.

The V gene is TRBV14, the J gene TRBJ2-2; the match to TRBD2 covers 7 bases. The CDR3 contains 16 residues. V was pared by 3 bases and J by 0 bases, with 4 bases of the junction left unmatched. CDR1 SGHDN and CDR2 FVKESK come from the germline V gene. CDR3 residues: CASSHSAGANTGELFF. CDR3 nucleotide sequence: TGTGCCAGCAGCCACAGCGCGGGGGCGAACACCGGGGAGCTGTTTTTT.

The chain recombines TRBV6-5 with TRBJ2-1; 10 bases are shared with TRBD1. Germline V lookup: CDR1 MNHEY, CDR2 SVGAGI. J lost 7 bases, V lost 3 bases, and 6 bases had no gene match. The CDR3 contains 15 residues. The CDR3 sequence: CASSYRGQGWNEQFF. Here the CDR3 DNA reads TGTGCCAGCAGTTATAGGGGACAGGGGTGGAATGAGCAGTTCTTC.

This clone was seen a handful of times. This rearrangement joins TRBV6-6 to TRBJ1-1, with D hard to call. V lost 5 bases and J lost 0, with 13 bases in between. The germline V gene has CDR1 MNHNY and CDR2 SVGAGI (reference sequence). The CDR3 is 15 amino acids. CDR3 residues: CASSHGDRLNTEAFF. DNA of the CDR3: TGTGCCAGCAGTCACGGAGACCGGCTGAACACTGAAGCTTTCTTT.

The count of this clone is one. The chain combines TRBV19 with TRBJ1-2; D is perhaps TRBD1 (6 bases). CDR1 is LNHDA, CDR2 SQIVND, per germline (reference sequence). The V end was cut by 7 bases, the J end by 2 bases, with 20 bases between. This CDR3 has 16 amino acids. CDR3 coding DNA: TGTGCCAGTAATACTTTGGCCGGGACAAAAAACTATGGCTACACCTTC. Translation: CASNTLAGTKNYGYTF. Supplemented by reference TRBV19 and TRBJ1-2, the full variable domain reads DGGITQSPKYLFRKEGQNVTLSCEQNLNHDAMYWYRQDPGQGLRLIYYSQIVNDFQKGDIAEGYSVSREKKESFPLTVTSAQKNPTAFYLCASNTLAGTKNYGYTFGSGTRLTVV.

Here the CDR3 DNA reads TGTGCCAGCAGCTTCGGGTGGACTGAAGCTTTCTTT. Its protein is CASSFGWTEAFF. The J gene is TRBJ1-1, the V gene TRBV5-5, with D unresolved. The germline gives CDR1 SGHKS, CDR2 YYEKEE (reference sequence). The CDR3 loop spans 12 amino acids. Trimming cost V 2 bases and J 5 bases, with 7 bases left between them.

The chain recombines TRBV28 with TRBJ1-1; D is perhaps TRBD1 (5 bases). The CDR3 totals 12 residues. Germline assignment: CDR1 MDHEN and CDR2 SYDVKM. CDR3 sequence (DNA): TGTGCTACCCACCCAGGGTTCGCTGAAGCTTTCTTT. This codes for CATHPGFAEAFF.

To note about this clone: Compared with germline, one end of the junction differs, possibly owing to a read error. J is TRBJ1-2 and V is TRBV6-5; possibly TRBD1 for D (5 bases). The CDR3 is made up of 12 amino acids. Germline V gene data show CDR1 as MNHEY and CDR2 as SVGAGI. CDR3 loop: CASTPRQGRFYF. The CDR3 DNA reads TGTGCCAGCACCCCGCGGCAGGGAAGATTCTACTTC.

The chain joins TRBV28 to TRBJ1-1, with 11 nucleotides matching TRBD1. CDR1 is MDHEN, CDR2 SYDVKM, per germline. Trimming cost V 1 base and J 4 bases; bases outside gene matches: 2. The CDR3 runs 15 residues. The CDR3 here is CASSLYGTGGTEAFF. The CDR3 bases are TGTGCCAGCAGTTTATATGGGACAGGGGGCACTGAAGCTTTCTTT.

The chain is built from TRBV7-5 and TRBJ1-1; TRBD1 was called by the table and not checked on the DNA. TRBV7-5 is a recognized pseudogene. The CDR3 totals 14 residues. The CDR3 DNA reads TGTGCCAGAAGCGACCGATTCAGGTACACTGAAGCTTTCTTT. This sequence encodes CARSDRFRYTEAFF.